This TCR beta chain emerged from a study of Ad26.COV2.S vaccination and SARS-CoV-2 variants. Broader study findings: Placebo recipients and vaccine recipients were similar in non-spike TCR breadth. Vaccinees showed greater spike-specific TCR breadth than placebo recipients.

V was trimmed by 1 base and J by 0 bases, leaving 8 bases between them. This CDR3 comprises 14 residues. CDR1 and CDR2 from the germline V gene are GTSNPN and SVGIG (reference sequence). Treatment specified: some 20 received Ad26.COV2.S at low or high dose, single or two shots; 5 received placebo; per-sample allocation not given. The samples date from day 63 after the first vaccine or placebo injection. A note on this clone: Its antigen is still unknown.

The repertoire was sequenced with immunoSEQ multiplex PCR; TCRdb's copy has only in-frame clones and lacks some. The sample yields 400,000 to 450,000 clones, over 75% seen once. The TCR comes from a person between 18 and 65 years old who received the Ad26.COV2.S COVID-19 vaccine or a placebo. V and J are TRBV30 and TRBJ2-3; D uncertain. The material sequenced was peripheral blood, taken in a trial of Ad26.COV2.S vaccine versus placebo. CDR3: CAWSAGVSTDTQYF. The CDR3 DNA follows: TGTGCCTGGAGTGCGGGCGTTAGCACAGATACGCAGTATTTT.